This T cell receptor (beta chain) was sequenced in a study of T-cell reconstitution after alpha-beta-depleted transplantation in children. Overall study results and limits: When one year had passed after transplant, most T-cell counts and diversity came from newly produced T cells. Certain patients had high TCRbeta diversity at day 60, and it came from recipient T cells and thymic progenitors that survived. Alpha-beta T cells present about two months after transplant were reported to originate from several hundred expanded graft clones.

This clonotype was seen a few times. Its specificity is unknown. The CDR3 spans 13 residues. The germline V gene encodes CDR1 SQVTM and CDR2 ANQGSEA. Losses at the gene ends were 5 bases for V and 4 bases for J; bases not matched to a gene: 4. For TCRbeta, the library was prepared with unique molecular identifiers. TCRdb recomputed calls from the PCR reads with MiXCR, one row per CDR3 protein. The sample has 700,000 to 950,000 distinct CDR3 sequences; 15% to 20% are singletons. The sequencing used PBMCs, mostly from graft donor cells, collected 360 days after TCRalphabeta/CD19-depleted stem cell transplant. This sequence joins TRBV29-1 and TRBJ1-2, with 10 bases identical to TRBD1. The clonotype originates from a male patient younger than 18 who had a stem cell transplant for acute lymphoblastic leukemia, so the T cells may come from the graft donor. The CDR3 loop is CSVYGQGGYGYTF. The CDR3 region has the DNA TGCAGCGTTTACGGACAGGGGGGCTATGGCTACACCTTC.